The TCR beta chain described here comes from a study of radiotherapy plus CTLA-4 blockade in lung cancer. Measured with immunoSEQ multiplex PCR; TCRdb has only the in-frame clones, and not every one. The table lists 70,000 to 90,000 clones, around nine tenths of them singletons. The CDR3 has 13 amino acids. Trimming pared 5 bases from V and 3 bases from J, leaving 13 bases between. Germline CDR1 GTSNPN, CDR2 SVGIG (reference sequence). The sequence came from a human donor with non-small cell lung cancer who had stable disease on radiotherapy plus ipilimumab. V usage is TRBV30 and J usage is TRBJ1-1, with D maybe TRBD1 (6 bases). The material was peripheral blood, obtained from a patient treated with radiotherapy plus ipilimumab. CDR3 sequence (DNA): TGTGCCTGGGGGGGGCAGGTAGACACTGAAGCTTTCTTT. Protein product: CAWGGQVDTEAFF.